These T cell receptor beta chains were read from a single sample in a study of molecular identifiers for immune sequencing clone quantification. TCRdb independently ran MiXCR on the PCR reads; one entry per CDR3 protein. The table shows about 100,000 distinct CDR3 sequences, with about 35% occurring only once. Sequencing input: naive CD8+ T cells from blood, with Jurkat cell RNA spiked in. The receptor source for this set is a human donor in good health. Some libraries in this study had Jurkat cell RNA spiked in. Both conserved end residues are part of each CDR3. A D gene is named only where the DNA matches it firmly. Part of the rows lack a size; the others show once, few, many or a class for expanded clones.

clone_size: few; v_call: TRBV12-3/TRBV12-4; j_call: TRBJ2-5; d_call: -; cdr3_aa: CASSLIGGFRETQYF; cdr3_nt: TGTGCCAGCAGTTTAATCGGGGGATTCAGAGAGACCCAGTACTTC
clone_size: few; v_call: TRBV9; j_call: TRBJ2-5; d_call: -; cdr3_aa: CASSVTGTKETQYF; cdr3_nt: TGTGCCAGCAGCGTGACGGGGACGAAAGAGACCCAGTACTTC
clone_size: many; v_call: TRBV28; j_call: TRBJ2-7; d_call: TRBD2; cdr3_aa: CASSSEREDLLYEQYF; cdr3_nt: TGTGCCAGCAGTTCTGAACGGGAGGACCTCCTCTACGAGCAGTACTTC
clone_size: -; v_call: TRBV13; j_call: TRBJ1-1; d_call: TRBD1; cdr3_aa: CASSSPDRVDAFF; cdr3_nt: TGTGCCAGCAGCTCACCGGACAGGGTGGATGCTTTCTTT
clone_size: -; v_call: TRBV4-2; j_call: TRBJ2-7; d_call: TRBD2; cdr3_aa: CASSDRSGRAFYEQYF; cdr3_nt: TGTGCCAGCAGCGATAGGAGCGGGAGGGCCTTCTACGAGCAGTACTTC
clone_size: few; v_call: TRBV7-3; j_call: TRBJ2-3; d_call: -; cdr3_aa: CASSPQLINRDTQYF; cdr3_nt: TGTGCCAGCAGCCCGCAACTTATCAACCGAGATACGCAGTATTTT
clone_size: -; v_call: TRBV10-1; j_call: TRBJ2-3; d_call: TRBD2; cdr3_aa: CASGPLSSGRPAEYF; cdr3_nt: TGCGCCAGCGGCCCCCTGTCTAGCGGGAGGCCCGCGGAGTATTTT
clone_size: -; v_call: TRBV6-2/TRBV6-3; j_call: TRBJ1-2; d_call: -; cdr3_aa: CASSYGQANRNPSYCYTF; cdr3_nt: TGTGCCAGCAGTTACGGGCAGGCCAACAGAAATCCAAGCTATTGCTACACCTTC
clone_size: few; v_call: TRBV6-5; j_call: TRBJ2-1; d_call: TRBD2; cdr3_aa: CASSYDRTSGRGNEQFF; cdr3_nt: TGTGCCAGCAGTTACGACCGGACTAGCGGGAGAGGCAATGAGCAGTTCTTC
clone_size: few; v_call: TRBV3-1; j_call: TRBJ2-3; d_call: TRBD2; cdr3_aa: CASSQVSLAGEEDTQYF; cdr3_nt: TGTGCCAGCAGCCAAGTATCGCTAGCGGGAGAGGAGGATACGCAGTATTTT
clone_size: -; v_call: TRBV2; j_call: TRBJ2-7; d_call: -; cdr3_aa: CASSAAGSTYEQYF; cdr3_nt: TGTGCCAGCAGTGCAGCAGGTTCGACCTACGAGCAGTACTTC
clone_size: once; v_call: TRBV27; j_call: TRBJ2-5; d_call: TRBD1; cdr3_aa: CASSLRQGVVTQYF; cdr3_nt: TGTGCCAGCAGTCTTCGACAGGGAGTCGTGACCCAGTACTTC
clone_size: few; v_call: TRBV2; j_call: TRBJ2-2; d_call: TRBD2; cdr3_aa: CASRGTSGTGELFF; cdr3_nt: TGTGCCAGCAGGGGGACTAGCGGGACCGGGGAGCTGTTTTTT